These 30 T cell receptor beta chains were all obtained from the same sample, sequenced in a study of cytomegalovirus exposure and HLA in healthy donors. Produced via immunoSEQ multiplex PCR; TCRdb's table is partial and in-frame only. The sample carries some 120,000 clones, around nine tenths recorded once. What was sequenced was PBMCs. These receptors originate from a man aged 25 to 45 in good health and CMV-seronegative.

This clone was detected once. The rearrangement links TRBV27 to TRBJ2-7; 8 bases match TRBD1. Trimming removed 7 bases from V and 2 bases from J; junction bases left unmatched: 13. The CDR3 has 16 amino acids. Germline CDR1 MNHEY, CDR2 SMNVEV (reference sequence). In DNA, the CDR3 is TGTGCCAGCACCCGCAATACCCGGGACAGGACCTACGAGCAGTACTTC. It yields the protein CASTRNTRDRTYEQYF.

The table lists this clone with a count of one. This chain uses TRBV11-2 with TRBJ2-2; the match to TRBD2 covers 11 bases. Germline CDR1 SGHAT, CDR2 FQNNGV. Trimming removed 4 bases from V and 6 bases from J; junction bases left unmatched: 4. The CDR3 consists of 15 residues. CDR3 bases: TGTGCCAGCAGCTCCGGGACTAGCGGCCCCGGGGAGCTGTTTTTT. Translated: CASSSGTSGPGELFF.

V usage is TRBV18 and J usage is TRBJ1-1; a weak D match, TRBD1 (5 bases). The CDR3 extends over 15 amino acids. Germline-derived CDR1 and CDR2 are KGHSH and LQKENI. Trimming left V 1 base short and J 2 bases short, with 11 bases between. The CDR3 protein is CASSPLSTANTEAFF. The CDR3 nucleotides read TGTGCCAGCTCACCACTTTCGACAGCCAACACTGAAGCTTTCTTT.

This chain connects TRBV19 to TRBJ2-2; 8 nucleotides agree with TRBD2. V shed 10 bases, J shed 0 bases, and the junction held 7 bases outside the gene matches. Germline-derived CDR1 and CDR2 are LNHDA and SQIVND (reference sequence). The CDR3 is 15 amino acids. This chain's CDR3 is CATSPGLANTGELFF. The CDR3 region has the DNA TGTGCCACCAGCCCGGGACTAGCGAACACCGGGGAGCTGTTTTTT.

The chain couples TRBV25-1 to TRBJ2-7; D perhaps matches TRBD2 (6 bases). V lost 1 base, J lost 7 bases, and 20 bases lay in between. Germline V gene lookup returns CDR1 MGHDK and CDR2 SYGVNS. The CDR3 sequence is 16 residues long. The CDR3 protein is CASSESGGPGVEEQYF. In DNA, the CDR3 is TGTGCCAGCAGTGAATCCGGCGGGCCGGGGGTGGAAGAGCAGTACTTC.

The rearrangement links TRBV2 to TRBJ2-2, with TRBD2 matching 11 bases. This CDR3 is 15 amino acids long. Germline CDR1 SNHLY, CDR2 FYNNEI. Germline trimming cut 5 bases from V and 6 bases from J; bases unmatched to any gene: 5. This CDR3 reads CASSLVAGGPGELFF. DNA for the CDR3: TGTGCCAGCAGTCTTGTAGCGGGAGGGCCCGGGGAGCTGTTTTTT.

This sequence joins TRBV10-2 and TRBJ2-2, with a tentative D call TRBD1 (6 bases). This CDR3 has 13 amino acids. The germline V gene has CDR1 WSHSY and CDR2 SAAADI. V shed 7 bases and J shed 1 base, with 7 bases lying between them. The CDR3: CASKTGNTGELFF. CDR3 nucleotides: TGCGCCAGCAAGACAGGGAACACCGGGGAGCTGTTTTTT.

The rearrangement joins TRBV5-5 to TRBJ1-1; D is possibly TRBD1 (6 bases). CDR1 and CDR2 (germline): SGHKS, YYEKEE (reference sequence). Trimming shortened V by 4 bases and J by 7 bases, and 14 bases separated the two germline ends. This CDR3 region has 13 residues. In nucleotides, the CDR3 is TGTGCCAGCAGCCCCGGACCAGGGGATGAAGCTTTCTTT. Residues: CASSPGPGDEAFF.

This rearrangement joins TRBV19 to TRBJ1-3, with TRBD1 identical over 7 bases. V was clipped by 9 bases and J by 3 bases; unmatched bases: 8. In germline, CDR1 is LNHDA, CDR2 SQIVND (reference sequence). CDR3 length: 14 residues. The CDR3 DNA follows: TGTGCCAGCACTCCCAGACAGGGTGGAAACACCATATATTTT. Its protein product is CASTPRQGGNTIYF.

This rearrangement joins TRBV11-3 to TRBJ2-2; no definite D call. The ends were cut back, 0 bases at V and 1 base at J, with 3 bases in the middle. Germline V CDR1 and CDR2: SGHNT, YENEEA. This CDR3 has 14 residues. For the CDR3, the DNA is TGTGCCAGCAGCTTAGATAGGAACACCGGGGAGCTGTTTTTT. Protein: CASSLDRNTGELFF.

V gene TRBV7-9 combines with J gene TRBJ1-1, with a tentative D call TRBD1 (6 bases). CDR3 size: 14 residues. V lost 3 bases, J lost 1 base, and 9 bases lay in between. Germline V gene lookup returns CDR1 SEHNR and CDR2 FQNEAQ (reference sequence). The CDR3 nucleotides are TGTGCCAGCAGCTTGGGACATCAGAACACTGAAGCTTTCTTT. This encodes CASSLGHQNTEAFF.

V is TRBV7-9 and J is TRBJ2-5; 7 bases line up with TRBD2. V gave up 3 bases and J gave up 4 bases; unmatched junction bases: 8. From germline, CDR1 is SEHNR and CDR2 FQNEAQ (reference sequence). The CDR3 spans 15 residues. The CDR3 nucleotides read TGTGCCAGCAGCTTCAGGGCGAGCGGGACAGAGACCCAGTACTTC. It codes for CASSFRASGTETQYF.

The chain couples TRBV28 to TRBJ2-7, with a tentative D call TRBD2 (6 bases). This CDR3 is built from 13 residues. V was clipped by 6 bases and J by 5 bases, with 14 bases between them. The germline V gene has CDR1 MDHEN and CDR2 SYDVKM. CDR3 coding DNA: TGTGCCAGCAGATCCTCTAGCGACCACGAGCAGTACTTC. Its translation: CASRSSSDHEQYF.

The chain couples TRBV7-2 to TRBJ1-2; D ambiguous. Germline CDR1 reads SGHTA; CDR2 reads FQGNSA. Trimming shortened V by 8 bases and J by 8 bases, and 9 bases separated the two germline ends. This CDR3 has 10 residues. The CDR3 DNA reads as TGTGCCAGCGCTGGGGAGGGCTACACCTTC. This sequence encodes CASAGEGYTF.

The CDR3 region is CASSLGAIRSGNTIYF. The CDR3, as DNA: TGTGCCAGCAGCTTAGGGGCCATAAGGTCCGGAAACACCATATATTTT. The V call is TRBV11-2, the J call TRBJ1-3, with no clear D. Trimming pared 1 base from V and 4 bases from J, leaving 14 bases between. The CDR3 has 16 residues. Germline values: CDR1 SGHAT, CDR2 FQNNGV.

The rearrangement joins TRBV5-1 to TRBJ2-3, with 9 bases that match TRBD1. This CDR3 has 14 residues. V dropped 3 bases and J dropped 3; count of bases not matched to a gene: 2. In germline, CDR1 is SGHRS, CDR2 YFSETQ. The CDR3 sequence is CASSYGQGTDTQYF. CDR3 nucleotides: TGCGCCAGCAGCTATGGACAGGGGACAGATACGCAGTATTTT. The variable domain in full, completed from reference TRBV5-1 and TRBJ2-3, reads KAGVTQTPRYLIKTRGQQVTLSCSPISGHRSVSWYQQTPGQGLQFLFEYFSETQRNKGNFPGRFSGRQFSNSRSEMNVSTLELGDSALYLCASSYGQGTDTQYFGPGTRLTVL.

The chain carries TRBV6-1 and TRBJ2-2; 11 positions match TRBD1. CDR3 length: 15 amino acids. Germline V gives CDR1 MNHNS, CDR2 SASEGT. With 7 bases clipped from V and 7 bases from J, the junction kept 8 bases outside the gene matches. CDR3 nucleotide sequence: TGTGCCAGCACCTTCGGACAGGGGGCCGGCGGGGAGCTGTTTTTT. This gives the protein CASTFGQGAGGELFF.

The rearrangement joins TRBV5-6 to TRBJ2-7; 8 bases are shared with TRBD1. The length of the CDR3 is 15 residues. Trimming at V came to 0 bases and at J to 5 bases, leaving 7 bases not matched to a gene. The V gene's germline CDR1 is SGHDT and CDR2 YYEEEE. In nucleotides, the CDR3 is TGTGCCAGCAGCTTGGACAGGGGGATTTCCGACGAGCAGTACTTC. It encodes CASSLDRGISDEQYF.

The rearrangement joins TRBV6-1 to TRBJ2-7; 10 nucleotides agree with TRBD2. The germline CDR1 and CDR2 sequences are MNHNS and SASEGT. This CDR3 contains 14 residues. V shed 6 bases, J shed 3 bases, and the junction held 5 bases outside the gene matches. This CDR3 is CASRQLAGGYEQYF. CDR3 sequence (DNA): TGTGCCAGCAGACAATTAGCGGGAGGCTACGAGCAGTACTTC.

The chain employs TRBV30 and TRBJ1-5; tentative D call: TRBD1 (6 bases). The CDR3 is made up of 14 amino acids. CDR1 GTSNPN and CDR2 SVGIG come from the germline V gene (reference sequence). Trimming left V 0 bases short and J 4 bases short, with 10 bases between. CDR3 nucleotide sequence: TGTGCCTGGAGTGTAGGGCAGGGGAATCAGCCCCAGCATTTT. It encodes CAWSVGQGNQPQHF.

The chain employs TRBV14 and TRBJ2-7; 10 bases match TRBD1. With V trimmed by 1 base and J by 6 bases, 6 bases remained unmatched. Germline CDR1 and CDR2: SGHDN and FVKESK. The CDR3 loop spans 15 amino acids. This CDR3 is CASSQVATGGFEQYF. CDR3 bases: TGTGCCAGCAGCCAAGTGGCGACAGGGGGCTTCGAGCAGTACTTC.

V is TRBV2 and J is TRBJ2-1, with D maybe TRBD1 (6 bases). CDR1 SNHLY and CDR2 FYNNEI come from the germline V gene. This CDR3 is 15 amino acids long. The V end was cut by 7 bases, the J end by 1 base, with 14 bases between. The CDR3: CASIARQGSYNEQFF. The CDR3 DNA is TGTGCCAGCATCGCGCGGCAGGGGTCCTACAATGAGCAGTTCTTC.

The chain links TRBV6-1 to TRBJ2-5; D perhaps matches TRBD2 (6 bases). V was clipped by 4 bases and J by 4 bases, with 16 bases between them. The CDR3 extends over 15 amino acids. CDR1 and CDR2 (germline): MNHNS, SASEGT. CDR3 sequence reads: CASSARDWQLETQYF. Here the CDR3 DNA reads TGTGCCAGCAGTGCCCGGGACTGGCAATTAGAGACCCAGTACTTC.

This clone was recorded a few times. The rearrangement links TRBV7-8 to TRBJ1-2, with 8 positions matching TRBD1. The CDR3 contains 15 residues. The V and J ends lost 5 bases and 3 bases, in that order; junction bases with no gene match: 8. From germline, CDR1 is SGHVS and CDR2 FQNEAQ. The CDR3 DNA follows: TGTGCCAGCAGCCCGGGACAGGCGTCGCACTATGGCTACACCTTC. Its protein product is CASSPGQASHYGYTF.

CDR3: CASSPRGLAGNNEQFF. CDR3 nucleotide sequence: TGTGCCAGCAGCCCCCGCGGGCTAGCGGGAAACAATGAGCAGTTCTTC. The chain employs TRBV9 and TRBJ2-1; TRBD2 agrees at 9 bases. Germline-derived CDR1 and CDR2 are SGDLS and YYNGEE. After removal of 4 bases from V and 5 bases from J, the junction contained 10 bases not matched to a gene. The CDR3 is 16 residues long.

The J gene is TRBJ2-2, the V gene TRBV7-9; 15 positions agree with TRBD2. Per germline, CDR1 SEHNR and CDR2 FQNEAQ (reference sequence). This CDR3 region has 18 residues. V was pared by 5 bases and J by 1 base, with 5 bases of the junction left unmatched. CDR3 sequence: CASSAGLAGGQNTGELFF. The CDR3 coding sequence is TGTGCCAGCAGCGCGGGACTAGCGGGAGGACAGAACACCGGGGAGCTGTTTTTT.

The V call is TRBV15, the J call TRBJ1-1; 9 nucleotides line up with TRBD1. V gave up 1 base and J gave up 8 bases; unmatched junction bases: 8. The germline CDR1 and CDR2 sequences are LNHNV and YYDKDF (reference sequence). The length of the CDR3 is 15 residues. CDR3: CATSRGGQGRGEAFF. CDR3 nucleotides: TGTGCCACCAGCAGAGGCGGACAGGGGAGGGGAGAAGCTTTCTTT.

V and J are TRBV11-2 and TRBJ2-7, with 8 bases lining up with TRBD2. The CDR3 runs 16 residues. The germline gives CDR1 SGHAT, CDR2 FQNNGV. V gave up 5 bases and J gave up 2 bases; unmatched junction bases: 11. CDR3 region: CASSVREVLTAYEQYF. CDR3 DNA sequence: TGTGCCAGCAGCGTGCGGGAGGTCCTTACCGCCTACGAGCAGTACTTC.

This chain links TRBV4-1 with TRBJ2-5, with D tentatively TRBD1 (6 bases). This CDR3 has 14 residues. Germline V gene data show CDR1 as MGHRA and CDR2 as YSYEKL. V lost 0 bases to trimming and J lost 7 bases, with 12 bases between them. The CDR3 DNA is TGCGCCAGCAGCCAAGATCTTGGGGGCCGGACCCAGTACTTC. This translates into CASSQDLGGRTQYF.

Only a few counts were recorded for this clone. This rearrangement joins TRBV30 to TRBJ1-3, with D uncertain. The V gene's germline CDR1 is GTSNPN and CDR2 SVGIG (reference sequence). This CDR3 is built from 12 residues. V was pared by 4 bases and J by 7 bases, with 11 bases between. CDR3 nucleotide sequence: TGTGCCTGGACCTCTCCGGGGAACACCATATATTTT. This sequence encodes CAWTSPGNTIYF.